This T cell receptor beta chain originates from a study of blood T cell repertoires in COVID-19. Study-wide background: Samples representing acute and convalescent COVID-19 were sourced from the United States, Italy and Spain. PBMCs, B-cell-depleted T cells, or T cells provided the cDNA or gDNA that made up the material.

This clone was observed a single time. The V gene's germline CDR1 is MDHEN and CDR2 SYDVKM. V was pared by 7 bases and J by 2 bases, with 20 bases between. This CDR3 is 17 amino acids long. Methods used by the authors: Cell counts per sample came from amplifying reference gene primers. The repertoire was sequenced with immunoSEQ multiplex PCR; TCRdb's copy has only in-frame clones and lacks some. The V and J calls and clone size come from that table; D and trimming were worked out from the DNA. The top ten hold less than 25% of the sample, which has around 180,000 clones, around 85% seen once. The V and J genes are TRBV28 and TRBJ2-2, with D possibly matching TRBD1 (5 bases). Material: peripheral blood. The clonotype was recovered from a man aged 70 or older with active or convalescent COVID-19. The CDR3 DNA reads TGTGCCAGCAACCGAGGACACTCAGTCCCCAACACCGGGGAGCTGTTTTTT. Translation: CASNRGHSVPNTGELFF.